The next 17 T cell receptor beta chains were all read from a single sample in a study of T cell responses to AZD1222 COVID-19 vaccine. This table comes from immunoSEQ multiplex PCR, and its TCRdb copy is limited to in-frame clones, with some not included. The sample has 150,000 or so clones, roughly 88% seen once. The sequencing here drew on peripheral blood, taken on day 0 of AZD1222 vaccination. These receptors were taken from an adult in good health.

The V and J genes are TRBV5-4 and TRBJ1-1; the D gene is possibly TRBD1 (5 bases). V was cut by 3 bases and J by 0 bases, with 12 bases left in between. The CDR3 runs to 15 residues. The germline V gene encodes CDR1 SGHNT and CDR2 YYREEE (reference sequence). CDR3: CASSSRQNLNTEAFF. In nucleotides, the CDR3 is TGTGCCAGCAGCTCTAGACAGAACCTGAACACTGAAGCTTTCTTT.

CDR3 coding DNA: TGCGCCAGCAGCCAAGACGCCGGGCCCCCTAATGAAAAACTGTTTTTT. Translation: CASSQDAGPPNEKLFF. The V gene is TRBV4-1, the J gene TRBJ1-4; no firm D call. Germline loops: CDR1 MGHRA, CDR2 YSYEKL. The V gene lost 0 bases and the J gene lost 3 bases, with 11 bases spanning the gap. This CDR3 has 16 amino acids.

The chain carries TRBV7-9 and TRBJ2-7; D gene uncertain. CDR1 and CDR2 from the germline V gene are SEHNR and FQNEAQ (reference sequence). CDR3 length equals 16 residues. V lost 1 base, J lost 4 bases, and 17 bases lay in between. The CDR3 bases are TGTGCCAGCAGCTTAGTTCCGAACCCCGGCAAGTACGAGCAGTACTTC. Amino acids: CASSLVPNPGKYEQYF. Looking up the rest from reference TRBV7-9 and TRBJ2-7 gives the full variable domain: DTGVSQNPRHKITKRGQNVTFRCDPISEHNRLYWYRQTLGQGPEFLTYFQNEAQLEKSRLLSDRFSAERPKGSFSTLEIQRTEQGDSAMYLCASSLVPNPGKYEQYFGPGTRLTVT.

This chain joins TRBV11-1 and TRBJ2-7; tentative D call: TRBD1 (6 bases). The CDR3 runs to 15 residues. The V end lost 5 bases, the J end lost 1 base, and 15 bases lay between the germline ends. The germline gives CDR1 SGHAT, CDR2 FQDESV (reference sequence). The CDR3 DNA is TGTGCCAGCAGCCCTCTCTCGACAGGTTCCTACGAGCAGTACTTC. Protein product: CASSPLSTGSYEQYF.

The CDR3 DNA follows: TGTGCCAGCAGCCAGACCGGGACAGGGAACACCGGGGAGCTGTTTTTT. Amino acids: CASSQTGTGNTGELFF. The rearrangement uses TRBV5-5 and TRBJ2-2, with 8 bases aligning to TRBD1. The J segment lost 1 base and the V segment lost 4 bases, leaving 6 bases of the junction unmatched. This CDR3 is 16 amino acids long. From germline, CDR1 is SGHKS and CDR2 YYEKEE (reference sequence).

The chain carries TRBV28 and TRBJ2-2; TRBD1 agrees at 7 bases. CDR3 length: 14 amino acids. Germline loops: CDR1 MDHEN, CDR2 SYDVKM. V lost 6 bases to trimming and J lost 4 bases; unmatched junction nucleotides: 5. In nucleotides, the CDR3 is TGTGCCAGCAGACAGGGACAGAGCACCGGGGAGCTGTTTTTT. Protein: CASRQGQSTGELFF.

In DNA form, the CDR3 reads TGTGCCAGCAGTTACTCATCCCCTCGGGACGAGCAGTACTTC. Its protein is CASSYSSPRDEQYF. The chain uses TRBV6-2 or TRBV6-3 and TRBJ2-7, with D hard to call. Trimming left V 0 bases short and J 5 bases short, with 11 bases between. The germline V gene has CDR1 MNHEY and CDR2 SVGEGT. The CDR3 has 14 residues.

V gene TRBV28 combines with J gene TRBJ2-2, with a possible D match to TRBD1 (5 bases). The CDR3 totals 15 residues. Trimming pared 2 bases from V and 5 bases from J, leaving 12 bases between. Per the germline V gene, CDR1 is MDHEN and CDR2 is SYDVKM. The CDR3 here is CASSLSRTWTGELFF. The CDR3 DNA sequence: TGTGCCAGCAGTTTAAGCAGGACATGGACCGGGGAGCTGTTTTTT.

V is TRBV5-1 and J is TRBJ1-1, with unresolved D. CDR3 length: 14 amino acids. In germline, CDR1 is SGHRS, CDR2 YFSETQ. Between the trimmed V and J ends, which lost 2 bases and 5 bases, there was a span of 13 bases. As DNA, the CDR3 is TGCGCCAGCAGCTTTTCGAGGGATGGTACTGAAGCTTTCTTT. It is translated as CASSFSRDGTEAFF.

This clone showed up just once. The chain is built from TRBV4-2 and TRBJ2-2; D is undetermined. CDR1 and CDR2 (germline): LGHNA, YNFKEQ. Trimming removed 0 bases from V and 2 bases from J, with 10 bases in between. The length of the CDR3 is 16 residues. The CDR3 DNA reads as TGTGCCAGCAGCCAAGAAGGGCGCAGAAACACCGGGGAGCTGTTTTTT. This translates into CASSQEGRRNTGELFF.

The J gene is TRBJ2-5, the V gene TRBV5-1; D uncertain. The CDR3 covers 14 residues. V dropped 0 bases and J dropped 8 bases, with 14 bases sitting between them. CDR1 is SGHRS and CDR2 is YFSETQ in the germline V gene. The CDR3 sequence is CASSLGGRPETQYF. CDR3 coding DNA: TGCGCCAGCAGCTTGGGAGGCAGGCCTGAAACCCAGTACTTC.

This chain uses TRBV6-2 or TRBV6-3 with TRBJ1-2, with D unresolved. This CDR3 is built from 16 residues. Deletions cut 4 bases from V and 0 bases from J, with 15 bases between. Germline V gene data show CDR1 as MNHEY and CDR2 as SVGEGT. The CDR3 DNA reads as TGTGCCAGCAGTTCCCCGACCGTACCTTCTAACTATGGCTACACCTTC. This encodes CASSSPTVPSNYGYTF.

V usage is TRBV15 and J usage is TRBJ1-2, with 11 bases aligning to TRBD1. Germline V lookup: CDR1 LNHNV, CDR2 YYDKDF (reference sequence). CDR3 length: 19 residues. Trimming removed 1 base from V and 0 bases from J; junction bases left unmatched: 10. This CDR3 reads CATSRVPRGQGDTNYGYTF. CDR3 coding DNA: TGTGCCACCAGCAGAGTCCCAAGGGGACAGGGGGACACTAACTATGGCTACACCTTC.

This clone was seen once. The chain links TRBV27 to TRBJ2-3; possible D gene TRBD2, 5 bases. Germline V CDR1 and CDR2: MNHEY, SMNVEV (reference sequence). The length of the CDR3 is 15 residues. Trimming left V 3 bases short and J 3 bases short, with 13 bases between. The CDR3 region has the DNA TGTGCCAGCAGTTTCCGAGGGCGCGGGACAGATACGCAGTATTTT. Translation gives CASSFRGRGTDTQYF.

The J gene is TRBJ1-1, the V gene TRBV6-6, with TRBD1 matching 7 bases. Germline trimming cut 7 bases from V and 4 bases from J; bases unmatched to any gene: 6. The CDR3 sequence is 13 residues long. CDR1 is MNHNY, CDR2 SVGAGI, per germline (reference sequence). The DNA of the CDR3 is TGTGCCAGCAACCCAGGGGGGCGCACTGAAGCTTTCTTT. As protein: CASNPGGRTEAFF.

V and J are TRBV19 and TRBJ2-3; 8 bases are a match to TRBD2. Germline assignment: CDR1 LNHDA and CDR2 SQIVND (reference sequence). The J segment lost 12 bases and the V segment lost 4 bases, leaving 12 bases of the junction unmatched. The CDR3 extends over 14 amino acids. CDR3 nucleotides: TGTGCCAGTAGTAGCGGGGGGCCTGGTTCCCCCCAGTATTTT. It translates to CASSSGGPGSPQYF.

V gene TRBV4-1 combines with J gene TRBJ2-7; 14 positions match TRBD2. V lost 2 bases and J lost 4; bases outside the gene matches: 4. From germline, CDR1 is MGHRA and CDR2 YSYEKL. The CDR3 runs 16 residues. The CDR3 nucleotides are TGCGCCAGCAGCCAACCGACTAGCGGGGGGGCTTACGAGCAGTACTTC. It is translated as CASSQPTSGGAYEQYF.